The entry below gives a single T cell receptor beta chain sequence along with its context. Its matching antigen is unknown. PCR amplification relied on 60 Vbeta primers (plus 13 Jbeta primers). Using immunoSEQ multiplex PCR, the repertoire was profiled, and TCRdb retains in-frame clones only, with some absent. This sample has under 95,000 clones, with around 81% found just once. The source of the sample is a study of cytomegalovirus exposure and HLA in healthy donors. Study background: Most donors, 70% to 85% of several hundred genotyped, fell in the Caucasian-associated ancestry cluster.

Germline assignment: CDR1 SGHDN and CDR2 FVKESK. V was trimmed by 0 bases and J by 7 bases, leaving 15 bases between them. This CDR3 spans 16 amino acids. Whole-study findings and limits: Sequencing depth across donors, presence/absence analyses assumed, was roughly uniform. In an earlier analysis, in under 700 donors, most V segments appeared productive either ~87% or ~30% of the time.

The specimen was PBMCs. This sequence originates from a male donor in good health and CMV-seronegative. This chain links TRBV14 with TRBJ1-4, with D tentatively TRBD1 (6 bases). The CDR3 coding sequence is TGTGCCAGCAGCCAAGATCTCCGGGGGGCCCCTGAAAAACTGTTTTTT. The encoded protein is CASSQDLRGAPEKLFF.